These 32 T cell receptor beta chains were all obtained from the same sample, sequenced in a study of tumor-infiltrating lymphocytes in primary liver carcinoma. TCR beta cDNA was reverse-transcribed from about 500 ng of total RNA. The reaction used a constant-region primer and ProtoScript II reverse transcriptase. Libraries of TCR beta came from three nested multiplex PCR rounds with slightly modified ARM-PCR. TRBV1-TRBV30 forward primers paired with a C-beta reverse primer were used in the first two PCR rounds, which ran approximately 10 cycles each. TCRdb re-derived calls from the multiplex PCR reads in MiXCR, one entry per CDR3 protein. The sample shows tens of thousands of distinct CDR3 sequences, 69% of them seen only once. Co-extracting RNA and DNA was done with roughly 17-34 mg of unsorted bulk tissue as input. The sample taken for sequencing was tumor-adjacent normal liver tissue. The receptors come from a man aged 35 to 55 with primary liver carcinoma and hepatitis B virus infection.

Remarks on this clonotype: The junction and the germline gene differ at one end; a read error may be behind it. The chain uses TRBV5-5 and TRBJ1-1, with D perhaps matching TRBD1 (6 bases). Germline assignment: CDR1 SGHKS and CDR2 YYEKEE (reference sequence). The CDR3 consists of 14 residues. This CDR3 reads CANSLYYREAEAFF. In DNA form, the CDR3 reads TGTGCCAACAGCTTGTACTACAGGGAGGCCGAAGCTTTCTTT.

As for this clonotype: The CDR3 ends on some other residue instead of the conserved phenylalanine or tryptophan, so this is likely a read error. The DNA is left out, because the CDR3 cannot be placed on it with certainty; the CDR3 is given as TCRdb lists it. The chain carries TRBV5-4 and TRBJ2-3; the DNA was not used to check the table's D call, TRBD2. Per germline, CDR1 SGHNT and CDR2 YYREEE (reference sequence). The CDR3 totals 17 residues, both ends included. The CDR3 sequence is CASSPLLTSGSTDTQYL.

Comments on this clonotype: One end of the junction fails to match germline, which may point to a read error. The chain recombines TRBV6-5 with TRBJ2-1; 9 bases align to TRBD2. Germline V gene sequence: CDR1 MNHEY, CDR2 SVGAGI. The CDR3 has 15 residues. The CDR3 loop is CASRSPSGISSEQSF. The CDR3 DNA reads TGTGCCAGCAGGTCCCCTAGCGGGATTAGTAGTGAGCAATCCTTC.

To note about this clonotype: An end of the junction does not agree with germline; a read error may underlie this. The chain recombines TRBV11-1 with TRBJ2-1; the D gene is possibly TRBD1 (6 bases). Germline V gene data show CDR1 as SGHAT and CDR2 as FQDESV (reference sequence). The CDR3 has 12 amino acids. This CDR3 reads CVNAGAYNGQFF. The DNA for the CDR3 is TGTGTCAACGCAGGGGCCTACAATGGGCAGTTCTTC.

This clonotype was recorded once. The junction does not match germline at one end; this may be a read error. CDR3 loop: CASGSWTGIAWGYGYTF. The CDR3 DNA follows: TGTGCCAGCGGCTCCTGGACAGGGATAGCTTGGGGCTATGGCTACACCTTT. The chain recombines TRBV5-6 with TRBJ1-2; 8 nucleotides match TRBD1. Germline assignment: CDR1 SGHDT and CDR2 YYEEEE. The CDR3 sequence is 17 residues long.

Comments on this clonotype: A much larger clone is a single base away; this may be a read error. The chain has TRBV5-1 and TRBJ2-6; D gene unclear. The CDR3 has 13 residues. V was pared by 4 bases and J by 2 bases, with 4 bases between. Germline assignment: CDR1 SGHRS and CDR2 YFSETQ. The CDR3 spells CASSPTGANVLTF. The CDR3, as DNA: TGCGCCAGCAGCCCCACTGGGGCCAACGTCCTGACTTTC.

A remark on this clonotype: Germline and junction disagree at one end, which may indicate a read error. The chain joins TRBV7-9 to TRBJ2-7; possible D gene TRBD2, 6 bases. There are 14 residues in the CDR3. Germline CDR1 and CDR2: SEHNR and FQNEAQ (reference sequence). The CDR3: CISSRASEYYEQCF. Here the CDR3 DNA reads TGTATCAGCAGCCGGGCTAGCGAGTACTACGAGCAGTGCTTC.

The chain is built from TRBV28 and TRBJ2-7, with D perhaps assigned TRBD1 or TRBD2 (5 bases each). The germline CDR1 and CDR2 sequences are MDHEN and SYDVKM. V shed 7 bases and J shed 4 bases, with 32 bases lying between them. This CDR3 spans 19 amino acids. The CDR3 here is CASTPRDMPRQQPVYEQYF. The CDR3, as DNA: TGTGCCAGCACTCCACGGGATATGCCTCGACAGCAGCCGGTGTACGAGCAGTACTTC.

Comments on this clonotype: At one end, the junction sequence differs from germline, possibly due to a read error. This CDR3 is CASSYRGSNSPLHF. The CDR3 region has the DNA TGTGCAAGCAGTTACAGGGGCAGCAATTCACCCCTCCACTTT. The rearrangement uses TRBV6-5 and TRBJ1-6, with TRBD1 matching over 7 bases. The CDR3 loop spans 14 amino acids. Germline lookup yields CDR1 MNHEY and CDR2 SVGAGI.

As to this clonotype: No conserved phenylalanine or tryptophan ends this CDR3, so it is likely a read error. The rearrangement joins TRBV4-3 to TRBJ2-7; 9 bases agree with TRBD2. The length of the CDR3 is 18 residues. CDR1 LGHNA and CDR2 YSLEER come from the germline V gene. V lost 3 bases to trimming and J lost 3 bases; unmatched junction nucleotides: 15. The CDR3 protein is CASSHEQVAGDRSYEQYI. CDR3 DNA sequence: TGCGCCAGCAGCCATGAACAAGTAGCGGGAGACCGTAGCTACGAGCAGTACATC.

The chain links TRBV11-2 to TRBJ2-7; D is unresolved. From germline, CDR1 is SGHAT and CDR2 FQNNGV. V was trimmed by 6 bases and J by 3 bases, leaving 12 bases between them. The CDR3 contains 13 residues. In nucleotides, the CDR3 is TGTGCCAGCAGTTTTGGTAAGGGCTACGAGCAGTACTTC. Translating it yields CASSFGKGYEQYF. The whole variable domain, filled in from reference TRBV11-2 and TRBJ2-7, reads EAGVAQSPRYKIIEKRQSVAFWCNPISGHATLYWYQQILGQGPKLLIQFQNNGVVDDSQLPKDRFSAERLKGVDSTLKIQPAKLEDSAVYLCASSFGKGYEQYFGPGTRLTVT.

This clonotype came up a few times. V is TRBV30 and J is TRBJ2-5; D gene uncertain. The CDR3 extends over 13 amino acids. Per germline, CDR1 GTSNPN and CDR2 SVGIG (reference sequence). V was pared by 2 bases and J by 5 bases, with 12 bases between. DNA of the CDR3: TGTGCCTGGAGTTCAACCCCGGTGGAGACCCAGTACTTC. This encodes CAWSSTPVETQYF.

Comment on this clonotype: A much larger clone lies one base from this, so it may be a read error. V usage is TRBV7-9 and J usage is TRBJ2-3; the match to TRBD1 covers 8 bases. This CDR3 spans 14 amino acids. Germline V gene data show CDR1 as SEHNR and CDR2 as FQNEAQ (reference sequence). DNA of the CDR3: TGTGTCAGCAGCAGACAGGGGTTCACAGATACGCAGTATTTT. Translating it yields CVSSRQGFTDTQYF.

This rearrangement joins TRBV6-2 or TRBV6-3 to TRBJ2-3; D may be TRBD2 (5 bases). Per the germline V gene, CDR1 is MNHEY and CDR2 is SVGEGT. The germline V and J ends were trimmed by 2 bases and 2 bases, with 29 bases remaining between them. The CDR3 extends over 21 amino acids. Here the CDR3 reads CASSYRGLAGGYRSTTDTQYF. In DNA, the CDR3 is TGTGCCAGCAGTTACCGAGGTCTCGCAGGAGGCTACCGATCCACCACAGATACGCAGTATTTT.

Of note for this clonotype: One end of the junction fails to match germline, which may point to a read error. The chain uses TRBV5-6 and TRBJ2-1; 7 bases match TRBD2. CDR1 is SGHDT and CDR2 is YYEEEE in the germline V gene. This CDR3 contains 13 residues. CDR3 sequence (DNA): TGTGCCAGCAGTCGGGACTACCGGGAAGAGCATTTCTTC. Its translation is CASSRDYREEHFF.

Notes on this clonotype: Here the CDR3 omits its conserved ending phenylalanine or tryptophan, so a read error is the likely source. CDR3: CTNREGTILSSEQFI. CDR3 coding DNA: TGTACCAACAGGGAGGGGACAATCCTCTCCAGTGAGCAGTTCATC. The chain links TRBV11-1 to TRBJ2-1, with D possibly matching TRBD2 (7 bases). The CDR3 extends over 15 amino acids. In germline, CDR1 is SGHAT, CDR2 FQDESV (reference sequence).

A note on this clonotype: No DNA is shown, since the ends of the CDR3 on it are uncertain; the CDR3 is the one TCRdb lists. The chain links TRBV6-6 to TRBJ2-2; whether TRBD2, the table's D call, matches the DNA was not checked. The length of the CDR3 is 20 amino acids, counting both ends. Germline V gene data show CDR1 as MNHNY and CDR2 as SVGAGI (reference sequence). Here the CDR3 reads CASSPLVGLAGPTNTGSCFF.

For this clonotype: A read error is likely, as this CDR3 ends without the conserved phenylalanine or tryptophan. The chain's CDR3 is CASGLDPWSSERGETQYS. In DNA, the CDR3 is TGTGCCAGCGGCTTAGATCCGTGGTCTAGCGAGAGAGGAGAGACCCAGTACTCC. The gene calls are TRBV11-2 and TRBJ2-5; possibly TRBD2 for D (6 bases). Germline CDR1 and CDR2: SGHAT and FQNNGV. This CDR3 spans 18 amino acids.

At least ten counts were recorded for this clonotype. The CDR3 loop is CSVRLGGYNEQFF. In nucleotides, the CDR3 is TGCAGCGTGCGACTAGGGGGGTACAATGAGCAGTTCTTC. The rearrangement uses TRBV29-1 and TRBJ2-1; the D gene could be TRBD1 or TRBD2 (6 bases each). Germline V lookup: CDR1 SQVTM, CDR2 ANQGSEA. CDR3 length: 13 residues. V was pared by 6 bases and J by 4 bases, with 13 bases between.

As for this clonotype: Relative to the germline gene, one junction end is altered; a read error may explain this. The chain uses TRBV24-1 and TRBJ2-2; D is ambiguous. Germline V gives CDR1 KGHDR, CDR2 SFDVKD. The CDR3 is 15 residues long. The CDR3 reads CATSPIGMNTGELFF. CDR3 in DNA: TGTGCCACCAGTCCTATAGGGATGAACACTGGGGAGCTGTTTTTT.

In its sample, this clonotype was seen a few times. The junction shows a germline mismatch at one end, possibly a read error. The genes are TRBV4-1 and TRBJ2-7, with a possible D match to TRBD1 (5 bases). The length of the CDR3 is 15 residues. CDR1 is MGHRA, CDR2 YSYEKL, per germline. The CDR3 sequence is CASRQEIRQTYEQYF. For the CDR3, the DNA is TGCGCCAGCAGGCAAGAAATTCGACAGACTTATGAGCAGTACTTC.

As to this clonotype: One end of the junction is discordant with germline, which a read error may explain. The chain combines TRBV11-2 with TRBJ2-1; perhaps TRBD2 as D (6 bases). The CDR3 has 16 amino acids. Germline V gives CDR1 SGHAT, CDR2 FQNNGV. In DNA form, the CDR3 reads TGTGCCAGCAGCGTGTGTGTGGGGGGATACTACGATGAGCACTTCTTC. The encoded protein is CASSVCVGGYYDEHFF.

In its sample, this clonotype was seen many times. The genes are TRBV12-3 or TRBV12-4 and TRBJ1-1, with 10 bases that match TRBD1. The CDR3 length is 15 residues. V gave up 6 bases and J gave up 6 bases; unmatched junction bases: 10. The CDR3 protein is CASSLTGQGGSEAFF. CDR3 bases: TGTGCCAGCAGCTTAACCGGACAGGGGGGTTCTGAAGCTTTCTTT.

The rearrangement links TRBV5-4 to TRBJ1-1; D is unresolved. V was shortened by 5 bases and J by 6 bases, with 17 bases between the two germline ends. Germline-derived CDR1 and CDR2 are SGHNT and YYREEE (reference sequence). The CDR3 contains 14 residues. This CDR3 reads CASRFLTKGAEAFF. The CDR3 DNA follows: TGTGCCAGCAGATTTTTAACCAAGGGTGCTGAAGCTTTCTTT. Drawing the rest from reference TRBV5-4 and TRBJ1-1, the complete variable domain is ETGVTQSPTHLIKTRGQQVTLRCSSQSGHNTVSWYQQALGQGPQFIFQYYREEENGRGNFPPRFSGLQFPNYSSELNVNALELDDSALYLCASRFLTKGAEAFFGQGTRLTVV.

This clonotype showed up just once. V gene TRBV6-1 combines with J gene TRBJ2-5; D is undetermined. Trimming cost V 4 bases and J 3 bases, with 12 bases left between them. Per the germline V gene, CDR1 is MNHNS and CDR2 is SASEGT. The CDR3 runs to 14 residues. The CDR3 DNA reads TGTGCCAGCAGTGTCAGACTGGGGAAAGAGACCCAGTACTTC. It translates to CASSVRLGKETQYF.

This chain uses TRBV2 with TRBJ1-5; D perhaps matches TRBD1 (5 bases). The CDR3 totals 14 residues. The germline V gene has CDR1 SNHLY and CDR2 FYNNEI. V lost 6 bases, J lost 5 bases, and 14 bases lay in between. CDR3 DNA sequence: TGTGCCAGCAGCGCACAGGCGCGGGATCAGCCCCAGCATTTT. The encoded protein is CASSAQARDQPQHF.

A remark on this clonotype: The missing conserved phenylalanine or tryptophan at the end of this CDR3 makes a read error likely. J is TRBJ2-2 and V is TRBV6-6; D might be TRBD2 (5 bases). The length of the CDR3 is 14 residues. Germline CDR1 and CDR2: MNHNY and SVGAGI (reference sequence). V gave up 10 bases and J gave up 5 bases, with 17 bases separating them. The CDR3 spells CAISVARGTGELFS. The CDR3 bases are TGTGCCATCTCTGTCGCCCGAGGGACCGGGGAGCTGTTTTCT.

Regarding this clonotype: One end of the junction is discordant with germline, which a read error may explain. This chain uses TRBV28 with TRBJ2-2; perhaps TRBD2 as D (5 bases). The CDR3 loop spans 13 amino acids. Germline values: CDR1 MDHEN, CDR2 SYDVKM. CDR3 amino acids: CASSLQNTGKLFF. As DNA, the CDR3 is TGTGCCAGCAGTTTACAAAACACCGGGAAGCTGTTTTTT.

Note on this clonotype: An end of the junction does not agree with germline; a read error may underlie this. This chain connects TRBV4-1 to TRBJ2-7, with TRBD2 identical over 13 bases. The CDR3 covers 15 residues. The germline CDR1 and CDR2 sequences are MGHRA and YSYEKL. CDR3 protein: CAGTPGTSGAYEQYF. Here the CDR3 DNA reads TGCGCCGGTACGCCGGGGACTAGCGGGGCCTACGAGCAGTATTTC.

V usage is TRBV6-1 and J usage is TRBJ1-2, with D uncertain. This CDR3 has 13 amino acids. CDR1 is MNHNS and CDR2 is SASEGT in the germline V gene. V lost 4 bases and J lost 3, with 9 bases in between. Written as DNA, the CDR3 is TGTGCCAGCAGTGGCCTAGAGTACTATGGCTACACCTTC. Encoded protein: CASSGLEYYGYTF.

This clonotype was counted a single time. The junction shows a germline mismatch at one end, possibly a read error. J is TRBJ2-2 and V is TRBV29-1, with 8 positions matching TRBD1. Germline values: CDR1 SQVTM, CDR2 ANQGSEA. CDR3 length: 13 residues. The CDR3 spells CSGEGQGTGELSF. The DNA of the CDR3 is TGCAGCGGTGAAGGACAGGGCACCGGGGAGCTGTCTTTT.

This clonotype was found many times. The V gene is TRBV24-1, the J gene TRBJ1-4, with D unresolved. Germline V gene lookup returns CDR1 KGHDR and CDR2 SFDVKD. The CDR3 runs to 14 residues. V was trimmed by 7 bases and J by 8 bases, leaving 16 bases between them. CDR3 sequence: CATSVDGKREKLFF. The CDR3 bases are TGTGCCACCAGCGTGGACGGAAAGCGAGAAAAACTGTTTTTT.